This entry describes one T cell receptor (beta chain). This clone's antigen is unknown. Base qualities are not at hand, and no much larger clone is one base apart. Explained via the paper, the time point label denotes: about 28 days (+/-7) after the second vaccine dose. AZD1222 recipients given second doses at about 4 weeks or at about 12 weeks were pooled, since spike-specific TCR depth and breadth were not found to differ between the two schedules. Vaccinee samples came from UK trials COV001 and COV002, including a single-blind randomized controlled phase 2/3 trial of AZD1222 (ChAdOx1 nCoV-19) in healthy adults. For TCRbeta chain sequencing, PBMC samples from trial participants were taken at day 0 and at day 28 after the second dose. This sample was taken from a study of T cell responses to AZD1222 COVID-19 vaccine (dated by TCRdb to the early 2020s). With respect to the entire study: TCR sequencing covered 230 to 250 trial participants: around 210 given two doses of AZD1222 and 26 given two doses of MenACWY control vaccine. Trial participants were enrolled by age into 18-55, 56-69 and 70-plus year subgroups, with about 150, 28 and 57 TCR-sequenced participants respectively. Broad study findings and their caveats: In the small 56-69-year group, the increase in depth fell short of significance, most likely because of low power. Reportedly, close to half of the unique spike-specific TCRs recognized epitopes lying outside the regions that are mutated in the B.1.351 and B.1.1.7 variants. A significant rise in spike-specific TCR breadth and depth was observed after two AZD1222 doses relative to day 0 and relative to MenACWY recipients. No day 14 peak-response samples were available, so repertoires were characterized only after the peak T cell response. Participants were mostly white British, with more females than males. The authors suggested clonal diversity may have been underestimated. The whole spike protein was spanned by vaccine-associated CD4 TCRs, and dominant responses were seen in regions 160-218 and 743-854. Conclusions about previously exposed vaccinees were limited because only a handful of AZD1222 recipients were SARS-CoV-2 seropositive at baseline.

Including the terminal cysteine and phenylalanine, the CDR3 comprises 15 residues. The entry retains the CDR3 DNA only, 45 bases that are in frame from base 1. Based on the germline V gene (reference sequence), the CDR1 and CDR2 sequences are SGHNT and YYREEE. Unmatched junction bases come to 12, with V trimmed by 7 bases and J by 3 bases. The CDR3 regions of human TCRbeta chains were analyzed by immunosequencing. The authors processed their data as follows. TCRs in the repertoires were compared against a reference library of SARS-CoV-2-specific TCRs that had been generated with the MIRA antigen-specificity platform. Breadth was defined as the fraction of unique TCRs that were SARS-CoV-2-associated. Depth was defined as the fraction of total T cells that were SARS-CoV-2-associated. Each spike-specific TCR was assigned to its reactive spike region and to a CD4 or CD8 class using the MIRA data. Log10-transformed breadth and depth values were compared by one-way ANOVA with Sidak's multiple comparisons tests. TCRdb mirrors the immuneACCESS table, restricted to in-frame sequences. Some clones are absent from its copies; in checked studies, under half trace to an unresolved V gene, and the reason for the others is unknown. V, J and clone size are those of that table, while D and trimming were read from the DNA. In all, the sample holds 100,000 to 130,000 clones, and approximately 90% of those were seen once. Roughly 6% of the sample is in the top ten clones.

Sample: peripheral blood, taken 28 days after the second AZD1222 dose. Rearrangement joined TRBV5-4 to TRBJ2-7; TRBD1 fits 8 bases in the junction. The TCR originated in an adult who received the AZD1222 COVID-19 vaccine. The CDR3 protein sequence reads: CASGTRDRRRYEQYF. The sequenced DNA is TGTGCCAGCGGCACCCGGGACAGGAGACGCTACGAGCAGTACTTC.